Included here is one T cell receptor (beta chain) sequence, with context. As handled by the study authors: For nucleated cells, counts were estimated from reference gene primer amplification. Repertoires were generated with immunoSEQ multiplex PCR, while TCRdb's copy carries only in-frame clones and drops some. That table supplies the V and J calls and clone size; D and trimming were determined from the DNA. The repertoire holds 30,000 to 45,000 clones, with about 87% as singletons. The source of the sample is a study of blood T cell repertoires in COVID-19. Study context: The United States, Italy and Spain supplied acute and convalescent COVID-19 samples. PBMCs, B-cell-depleted T cells, or T cells were the source of the cDNA or gDNA that made up the material.

Germline V gives CDR1 SGHAT, CDR2 FQNNGV. This CDR3 contains 14 residues. The junction had 7 bases not matched to a gene; V was cut back by 5 bases and J by 4 bases. This rearrangement joins TRBV11-2 to TRBJ1-2; 7 bases line up with TRBD1. The sequencing sample was made of peripheral blood. This TCR came from a human donor in a cohort sampled during active COVID-19. The CDR3 spells CASSLQGRGYGYTF. The CDR3 coding sequence is TGTGCCAGCAGCCTACAGGGGCGAGGCTATGGCTACACCTTC.